In its sample, the clone carrying this TCR beta chain was seen once. Its antigen is as yet unknown. This record belongs to a study of cytomegalovirus exposure and HLA in healthy donors. The study, taken as a whole, reports: TRBV6-2, TRBV6-3 and other indistinguishable V segments were excluded. A link between a missense DCLRE1C variant and TCR beta V- and J-gene trimming emerged from a later analysis. The listing of 160 or so TCR beta chains classed them as cytomegalovirus-associated. In an earlier analysis, about 87% or about 30%: the productive usage of most TCR beta V segments.

Per germline, CDR1 SGHVS and CDR2 FQNEAQ. V was pared by 1 base and J by 4 bases, with 6 bases of the junction left unmatched. The CDR3 spans 15 residues. Both 60 Vbeta primers and 13 Jbeta primers went into the PCR. Here immunoSEQ multiplex PCR was the method, and the copy in TCRdb shows in-frame clones only, minus some. Altogether around 160,000 clones are present, 75% to 80% being singletons, with the ten largest covering more than 13%. Sequenced sample: PBMCs. V usage is TRBV7-8 and J usage is TRBJ2-5; TRBD1 matches 7 bases. The sequence came from a man between 50 and 59 years old in good health and CMV-seropositive. The CDR3 bases are TGTGCCAGCAGCTTAGTCAGGGGGTACGGAGAGACCCAGTACTTC. Its protein product is CASSLVRGYGETQYF.